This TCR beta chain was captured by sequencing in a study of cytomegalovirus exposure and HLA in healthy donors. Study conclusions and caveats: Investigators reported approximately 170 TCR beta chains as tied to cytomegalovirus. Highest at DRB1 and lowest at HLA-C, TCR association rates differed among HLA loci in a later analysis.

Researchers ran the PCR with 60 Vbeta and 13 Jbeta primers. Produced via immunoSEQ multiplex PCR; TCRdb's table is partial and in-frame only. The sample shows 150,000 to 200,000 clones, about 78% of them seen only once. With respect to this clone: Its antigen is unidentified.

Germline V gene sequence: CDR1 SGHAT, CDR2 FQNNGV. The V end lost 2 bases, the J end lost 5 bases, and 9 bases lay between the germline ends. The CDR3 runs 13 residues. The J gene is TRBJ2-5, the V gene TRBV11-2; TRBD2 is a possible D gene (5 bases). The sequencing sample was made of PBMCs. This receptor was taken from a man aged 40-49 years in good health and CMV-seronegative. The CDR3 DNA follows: TGTGCCAGCAGCTTATGGAGGCGGGAGACCCAGTACTTC. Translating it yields CASSLWRRETQYF. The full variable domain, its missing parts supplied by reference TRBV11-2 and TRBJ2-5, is EAGVAQSPRYKIIEKRQSVAFWCNPISGHATLYWYQQILGQGPKLLIQFQNNGVVDDSQLPKDRFSAERLKGVDSTLKIQPAKLEDSAVYLCASSLWRRETQYFGPGTRLLVL.